The 21 T cell receptor beta chains below were found in one sample sequenced in a study of blood T cell repertoires in COVID-19. Sequencing was performed with immunoSEQ multiplex PCR; in TCRdb, only in-frame clones are kept and a portion is missing. Of around 120,000 clones in the sample, 82% were seen once. What was sequenced was peripheral blood. Every receptor here comes from a man in his 70s with active or convalescent COVID-19.

The CDR3 reads CASSIFRGSYNSPLHF. In DNA, the CDR3 is TGTGCCAGCAGCATCTTCCGGGGGTCCTATAATTCACCCCTCCACTTT. The chain recombines TRBV28 with TRBJ1-6; a possible D gene is TRBD1 (5 bases). V lost 6 bases and J lost 1, with 13 bases in between. Per germline, CDR1 MDHEN and CDR2 SYDVKM. This CDR3 region has 16 residues.

The J gene is TRBJ1-4, the V gene TRBV6-6, with D unresolved. Trimming left V 6 bases short and J 8 bases short, with 10 bases between. In germline, CDR1 is MNHNY, CDR2 SVGAGI (reference sequence). The CDR3 is made up of 12 amino acids. The CDR3 sequence is CASSHGWEKLFF. CDR3 in DNA: TGTGCCAGCAGCCACGGGTGGGAAAAACTGTTTTTT.

The chain has TRBV11-2 and TRBJ2-5, with 12 bases aligning to TRBD2. Germline V CDR1 and CDR2: SGHAT, FQNNGV. V trimming: 4 bases; J trimming: 4 bases; junction bases outside the gene matches: 7. The CDR3 extends over 16 amino acids. CDR3 in amino acids: CASSSIGGLAGETQYF. In DNA, the CDR3 is TGTGCCAGCAGCTCAATTGGGGGACTAGCGGGAGAGACCCAGTACTTC.

There are a few counts of this clone. The chain employs TRBV14 and TRBJ2-1; no reliable D call. Trimming left V 4 bases short and J 4 bases short, with 11 bases between. CDR1 and CDR2 from the germline V gene are SGHDN and FVKESK. This CDR3 has 14 amino acids. The CDR3 nucleotides are TGTGCCAGCAGCCGCCCCGGGTCGTACAATGAGCAGTTCTTC. Translation: CASSRPGSYNEQFF. The full variable domain, rest sourced from reference TRBV14 and TRBJ2-1, is EAGVTQFPSHSVIEKGQTVTLRCDPISGHDNLYWYRRVMGKEIKFLLHFVKESKQDESGMPNNRFLAERTGGTYSTLKVQPAELEDSGVYFCASSRPGSYNEQFFGPGTRLTVL.

The chain joins TRBV12-3 or TRBV12-4 to TRBJ2-7, with D hard to call. The CDR3 has 13 residues. The V end lost 2 bases, the J end lost 2 bases, and 7 bases lay between the germline ends. This chain's CDR3 is CASSLHRPYEQYF. The CDR3 DNA reads TGTGCCAGCAGTTTACACAGACCCTACGAGCAGTACTTC.

This chain connects TRBV3-1 (or the pseudogene TRBV3-2) to TRBJ2-7; D not certain. The germline V gene has CDR1 LGHDT and CDR2 YNNKEL (reference sequence). This CDR3 is built from 11 residues. The V and J ends lost 0 bases and 6 bases respectively, with 3 bases between them. The CDR3 region is CASSQDSEQYF. CDR3 nucleotide sequence: TGTGCCAGCAGCCAAGACTCCGAGCAGTACTTC.

In this sample, this clone turned up a few times. The genes are TRBV28 and TRBJ2-1; 11 bases are a match to TRBD2. Germline CDR1 MDHEN, CDR2 SYDVKM. CDR3 length equals 19 residues. V shed 2 bases and J 3 bases; nucleotides not matched to a gene: 12. CDR3 amino acids: CASSLPSYTSGGLYNEQFF. In DNA, the CDR3 is TGTGCCAGCAGTTTACCTTCCTATACTAGCGGGGGCCTCTACAATGAGCAGTTCTTC.

To note about this clone: Its ends do not fully match the called genes, so a read error is possible. This chain uses TRBV3-1 (or the pseudogene TRBV3-2) with TRBJ2-2; D uncertain. This CDR3 has 19 amino acids. CDR1 and CDR2 (germline): LGHDT, YNNKEL (reference sequence). The CDR3, as DNA: TGTGTCAGCAGCCAAAGAGAATCGTCTAGGAGAATCGTGGCCGGGGAGCTGTTTTTT. Its protein product is CVSSQRESSRRIVAGELFF.

The chain uses TRBV11-2 and TRBJ1-1, with D possibly being TRBD1 (5 bases). V dropped 5 bases and J dropped 3 bases, with 13 bases sitting between them. Germline V lookup: CDR1 SGHAT, CDR2 FQNNGV. The CDR3 covers 14 residues. CDR3 DNA sequence: TGTGCCAGCAGCCCAGGGAATCGGGACACTGAAGCTTTCTTT. Translated, it gives CASSPGNRDTEAFF. Together with reference TRBV11-2 and TRBJ1-1, the CDR3 gives the full variable domain: EAGVAQSPRYKIIEKRQSVAFWCNPISGHATLYWYQQILGQGPKLLIQFQNNGVVDDSQLPKDRFSAERLKGVDSTLKIQPAKLEDSAVYLCASSPGNRDTEAFFGQGTRLTVV.

V gene TRBV5-1 combines with J gene TRBJ2-1; possible D gene TRBD1, 5 bases. Trimming shortened V by 4 bases and J by 0 bases, and 11 bases separated the two germline ends. The CDR3 sequence is 15 residues long. Per germline, CDR1 SGHRS and CDR2 YFSETQ. The CDR3 sequence: CASSPWGNSYNEQFF. The CDR3 bases are TGCGCCAGCAGCCCTTGGGGCAACTCCTACAATGAGCAGTTCTTC.

The rearrangement uses TRBV6-6 and TRBJ1-2, with a possible D match to TRBD1 (5 bases). The germline V and J ends were trimmed by 1 base and 6 bases, with 12 bases remaining between them. The CDR3 loop spans 14 amino acids. CDR1 MNHNY and CDR2 SVGAGI come from the germline V gene (reference sequence). DNA of the CDR3: TGTGCCAGCAGTTACTTAAAGACAGCTGATGGCTACACCTTC. This translates into CASSYLKTADGYTF.

This clone was observed once. The rearrangement links TRBV19 to TRBJ1-3; D unclear. Germline CDR1 LNHDA, CDR2 SQIVND (reference sequence). V lost 5 bases and J 1 base, leaving 6 bases between the germline ends. CDR3 length: 13 amino acids. This CDR3 is CASSPFSGNTIYF. The CDR3 DNA is TGTGCCAGTAGTCCGTTTTCTGGAAACACCATATATTTT.

V gene TRBV23-1 combines with J gene TRBJ2-7, with TRBD1 matching 9 bases. TRBV23-1 is labeled an ORF, and its function is uncertain. This CDR3 region has 15 residues. The ends lost 0 bases at V and 3 bases at J; junction bases unmatched: 3. CDR3 in amino acids: CASSQSGTGLYEQYF. DNA of the CDR3: TGCGCCAGCAGTCAATCCGGGACAGGGCTCTACGAGCAGTACTTC.

This chain joins TRBV6-1 and TRBJ2-3; 10 bases align to TRBD2. V shed 3 bases and J 4 bases; nucleotides not matched to a gene: 10. Germline V lookup: CDR1 MNHNS, CDR2 SASEGT. This CDR3 is built from 17 residues. The CDR3 reads CASSEGVAGGVADTQYF. The CDR3 nucleotides are TGTGCCAGCAGTGAGGGAGTAGCGGGGGGAGTGGCAGATACGCAGTATTTT.

The chain is built from TRBV10-3 and TRBJ2-7, with TRBD1 matching 9 bases. V lost 9 bases to trimming and J lost 5 bases; unmatched junction nucleotides: 11. This CDR3 has 14 residues. CDR1 ENHRY and CDR2 SYGVKD come from the germline V gene. This CDR3 reads CAIRPGQGKDEQYF. In DNA form, the CDR3 reads TGTGCCATTAGGCCGGGACAGGGAAAGGACGAGCAGTACTTC.

This chain links TRBV20-1 with TRBJ1-4, with D possibly TRBD1 on 5 matching bases. There are 15 residues in the CDR3. CDR1 and CDR2 (germline): DFQATT, SNEGSKA (reference sequence). V was cut by 3 bases and J by 5 bases, with 16 bases left in between. CDR3 protein: CSASLSDSRNEKLFF. In nucleotides, the CDR3 is TGCAGTGCTAGTCTAAGTGACAGCCGGAATGAAAAACTGTTTTTT.

This sequence joins TRBV24-1 and TRBJ2-3; D gene ambiguous. The CDR3 length is 15 residues. Germline-derived CDR1 and CDR2 are KGHDR and SFDVKD. Trimming pared 2 bases from V and 0 bases from J, leaving 8 bases between. Here the CDR3 DNA reads TGTGCCACCAGTGATTCTGGCCGTAGCACAGATACGCAGTATTTT. It yields the protein CATSDSGRSTDTQYF.

The chain recombines TRBV6-5 with TRBJ2-2, with D possibly TRBD2 on 6 matching bases. CDR1 and CDR2 from the germline V gene are MNHEY and SVGAGI. The CDR3 sequence is 14 residues long. Trimming took 6 bases from V and 1 from J, leaving 9 bases between them. CDR3 protein: CASRVSGNTGELFF. The CDR3 DNA reads as TGTGCCAGCAGGGTTAGCGGGAACACCGGGGAGCTGTTTTTT.

The V and J genes are TRBV11-3 and TRBJ1-2; no firm D call. Trimming cost V 5 bases and J 4 bases, with 14 bases left between them. This CDR3 is 14 amino acids long. Germline CDR1 reads SGHNT; CDR2 reads YENEEA. The CDR3: CASSADSFSYGYTF. CDR3 nucleotide sequence: TGTGCCAGCAGCGCGGACTCCTTTTCCTATGGCTACACCTTC.

This clone has just a few counts. The chain recombines TRBV6-2 or TRBV6-3 with TRBJ1-2, with 10 bases matching TRBD1. The CDR3 has 13 amino acids. After removal of 5 bases from V and 11 bases from J, the junction contained 8 bases not matched to a gene. CDR1 MNHEY and CDR2 SVGEGT come from the germline V gene. The CDR3 spells CASSVRDRGRYTF. Written as DNA, the CDR3 is TGTGCCAGCAGTGTCCGGGACAGGGGCCGGTACACCTTC.

This clone was counted between two and nine times. The CDR3 spells CASSVGTVPGETQYF. In DNA form, the CDR3 reads TGTGCCAGCAGCGTAGGGACGGTACCGGGGGAGACCCAGTACTTC. V is TRBV9 and J is TRBJ2-5; D perhaps matches TRBD2 (5 bases). Trimming pared 0 bases from V and 5 bases from J, leaving 14 bases between. The CDR3 length is 15 residues. The germline V gene encodes CDR1 SGDLS and CDR2 YYNGEE.